This T cell receptor (beta chain) was identified during a study of blood T cell repertoires in COVID-19. Germline V gene data show CDR1 as MNHNS and CDR2 as SASEGT. V lost 2 bases to trimming and J lost 4 bases, with 8 bases between them. CDR3 length: 13 amino acids. Assay used: immunoSEQ multiplex PCR; TCRdb lists only in-frame clones, some missing. This sample has around 68,000 clones, with 65% to 90% found just once. The material sequenced was peripheral blood. The chain recombines TRBV6-1 with TRBJ1-2; a possible D gene is TRBD1 (6 bases). The TCR was taken from an older man with acute or convalescent COVID-19. CDR3 nucleotides: TGTGCCAGCAGTGAAACAGGGATCTATGGCTACACCTTC. Amino acids: CASSETGIYGYTF.